This T cell receptor beta chain appears in the sequencing data of a study of PD-L1 blockade in urothelial cancer. Study background: About 90% of the roughly 30 patients were men whose urothelial cancer was bladder-origin. Researchers looked at the blood 3 weeks (second dose) and 6 weeks after treatment began. Researchers found blood samples held a median of about 130,000 T cells.

TCRdb's copy holds only in-frame clones and misses some; the assay was immunoSEQ multiplex PCR. This sample has roughly 49,000 clones; around 84% occur once, and the top ten carry over 20%. Time point here: pretreatment peripheral blood. All patients carried locally advanced or metastatic urothelial carcinoma. Trimming took 1 base from V and 8 from J, leaving 14 bases between them. The CDR3 has 14 amino acids. Germline CDR1 MGHRA, CDR2 YSYEKL. This clonotype originated in a man aged 55 to 69 with urothelial cancer. The chain has TRBV4-1 and TRBJ1-2, with D tentatively TRBD1 (6 bases). The specimen comprised PBMCs, sampled around atezolizumab (anti-PD-L1) treatment. For the CDR3, the DNA is TGCGCCAGCAGCCAAGGGAGTCAGGGGTCCGGCTACACCTTC. This encodes CASSQGSQGSGYTF.